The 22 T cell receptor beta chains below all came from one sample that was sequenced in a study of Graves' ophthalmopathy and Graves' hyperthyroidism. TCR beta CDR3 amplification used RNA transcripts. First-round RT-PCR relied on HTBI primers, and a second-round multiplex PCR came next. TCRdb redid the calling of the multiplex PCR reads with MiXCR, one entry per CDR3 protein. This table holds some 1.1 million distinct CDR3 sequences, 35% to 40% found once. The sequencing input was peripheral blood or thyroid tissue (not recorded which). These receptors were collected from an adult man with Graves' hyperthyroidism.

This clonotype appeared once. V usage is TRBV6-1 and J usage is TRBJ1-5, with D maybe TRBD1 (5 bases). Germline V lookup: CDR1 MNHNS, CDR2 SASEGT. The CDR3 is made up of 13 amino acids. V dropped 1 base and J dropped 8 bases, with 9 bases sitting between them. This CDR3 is CASSEGQLEPQHF. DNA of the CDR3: TGTGCCAGCAGTGAAGGACAGTTGGAGCCCCAGCATTTT.

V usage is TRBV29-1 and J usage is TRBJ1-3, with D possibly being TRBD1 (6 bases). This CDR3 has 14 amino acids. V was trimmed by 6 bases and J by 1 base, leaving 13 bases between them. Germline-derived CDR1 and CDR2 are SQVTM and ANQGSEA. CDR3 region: CSVSVGGSGNTIYF. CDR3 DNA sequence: TGCAGCGTGTCCGTAGGGGGATCTGGAAACACCATATATTTT.

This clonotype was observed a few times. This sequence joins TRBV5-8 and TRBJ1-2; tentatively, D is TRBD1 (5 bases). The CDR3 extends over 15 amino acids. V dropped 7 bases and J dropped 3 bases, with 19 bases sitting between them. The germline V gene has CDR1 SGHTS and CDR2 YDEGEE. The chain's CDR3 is CASSSWARAHYGYTF. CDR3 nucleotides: TGTGCCAGCTCATCTTGGGCCAGGGCCCACTATGGCTACACCTTC.

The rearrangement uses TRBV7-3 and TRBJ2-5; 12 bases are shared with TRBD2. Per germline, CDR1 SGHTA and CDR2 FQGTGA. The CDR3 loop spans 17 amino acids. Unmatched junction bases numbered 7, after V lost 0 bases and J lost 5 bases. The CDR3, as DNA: TGTGCCAGCAGCTTAACGGCTAGCGGGAGGGCTGGGGAGACCCAGTACTTC. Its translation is CASSLTASGRAGETQYF.

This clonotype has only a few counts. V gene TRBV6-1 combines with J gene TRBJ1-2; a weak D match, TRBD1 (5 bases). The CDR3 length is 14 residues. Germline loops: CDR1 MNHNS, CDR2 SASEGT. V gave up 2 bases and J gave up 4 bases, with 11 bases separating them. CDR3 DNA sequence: TGTGCCAGCAGTGAATCCCCCCAGGGCTATGGCTACACCTTC. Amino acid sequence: CASSESPQGYGYTF.

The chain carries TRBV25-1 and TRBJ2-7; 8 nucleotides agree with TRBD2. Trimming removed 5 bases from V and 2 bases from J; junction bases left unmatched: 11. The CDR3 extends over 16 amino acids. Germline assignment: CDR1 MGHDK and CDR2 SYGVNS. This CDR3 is CASSFSLAVLTYEQYF. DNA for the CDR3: TGTGCCAGCAGTTTCTCACTAGCGGTATTGACCTACGAGCAGTACTTC.

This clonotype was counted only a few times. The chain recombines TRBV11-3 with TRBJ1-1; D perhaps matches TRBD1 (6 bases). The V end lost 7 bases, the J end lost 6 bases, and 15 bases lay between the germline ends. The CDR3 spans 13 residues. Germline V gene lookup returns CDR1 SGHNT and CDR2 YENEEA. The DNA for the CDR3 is TGTGCCAGCACCACTCAGGGGCTCCCTGAAGCTTTCTTT. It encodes CASTTQGLPEAFF.

CDR3 coding DNA: TGCGCCAGCAGCTTGGGTGCCTCGGACACCGGGGAGCTGTTTTTT. Translating gives CASSLGASDTGELFF. The chain has TRBV5-1 and TRBJ2-2; no clear D. Trimming cost V 0 bases and J 3 bases, with 9 bases left between them. This CDR3 contains 15 residues. Germline V gene lookup returns CDR1 SGHRS and CDR2 YFSETQ. Looking up the rest from reference TRBV5-1 and TRBJ2-2 gives the full variable domain: KAGVTQTPRYLIKTRGQQVTLSCSPISGHRSVSWYQQTPGQGLQFLFEYFSETQRNKGNFPGRFSGRQFSNSRSEMNVSTLELGDSALYLCASSLGASDTGELFFGEGSRLTVL.

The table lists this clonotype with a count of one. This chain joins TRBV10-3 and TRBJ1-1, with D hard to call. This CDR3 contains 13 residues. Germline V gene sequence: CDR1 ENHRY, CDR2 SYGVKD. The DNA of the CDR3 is TGTGCTAGCGCGGTGACCGTGAACACTGAAGCTTTCTTT. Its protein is CASAVTVNTEAFF.

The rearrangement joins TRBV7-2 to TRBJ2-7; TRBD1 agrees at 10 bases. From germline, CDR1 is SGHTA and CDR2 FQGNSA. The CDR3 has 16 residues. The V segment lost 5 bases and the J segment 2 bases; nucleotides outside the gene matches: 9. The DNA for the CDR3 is TGTGCCAGCAGCGTTGAACCCGGGACAGGGGCCTACGAGCAGTACTTC. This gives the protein CASSVEPGTGAYEQYF.

CDR3 bases: TGCAGTGCTAGAGATTGGGAGTTGGACAGGGCCCAAGAGACCCAGTACTTC. This gives the protein CSARDWELDRAQETQYF. This chain joins TRBV20-1 and TRBJ2-5, with 8 nucleotides matching TRBD1. The V and J ends lost 0 bases and 1 base, in that order; junction bases with no gene match: 10. This CDR3 has 17 residues. Germline-derived CDR1 and CDR2 are DFQATT and SNEGSKA (reference sequence).

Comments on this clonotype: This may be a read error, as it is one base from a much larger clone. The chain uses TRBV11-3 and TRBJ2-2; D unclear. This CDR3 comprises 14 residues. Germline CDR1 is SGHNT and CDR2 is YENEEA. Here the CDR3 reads CVSSLVGSTGELFF. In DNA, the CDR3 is TGTGTCAGCAGCTTAGTGGGAAGCACCGGGGAGCTGTTTTTT. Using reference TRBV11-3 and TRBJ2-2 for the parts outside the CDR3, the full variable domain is EAGVVQSPRYKIIEKKQPVAFWCNPISGHNTLYWYLQNLGQGPELLIRYENEEAVDDSQLPKDRFSAERLKGVDSTLKIQPAELGDSAVYLCVSSLVGSTGELFFGEGSRLTVL.

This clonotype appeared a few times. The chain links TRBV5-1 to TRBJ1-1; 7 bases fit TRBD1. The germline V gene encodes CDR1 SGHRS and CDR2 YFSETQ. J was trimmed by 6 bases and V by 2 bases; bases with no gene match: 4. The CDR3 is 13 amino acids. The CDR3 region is CASSFRGAPEAFF. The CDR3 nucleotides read TGCGCCAGCAGCTTCAGGGGGGCCCCTGAAGCTTTCTTT.

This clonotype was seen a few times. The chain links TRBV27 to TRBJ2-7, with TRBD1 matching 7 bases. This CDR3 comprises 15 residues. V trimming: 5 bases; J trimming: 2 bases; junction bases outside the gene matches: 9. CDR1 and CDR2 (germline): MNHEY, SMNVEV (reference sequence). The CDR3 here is CASSPRQGIAYEQYF. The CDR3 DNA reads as TGTGCCAGCAGTCCCCGACAGGGAATTGCCTACGAGCAGTACTTC.

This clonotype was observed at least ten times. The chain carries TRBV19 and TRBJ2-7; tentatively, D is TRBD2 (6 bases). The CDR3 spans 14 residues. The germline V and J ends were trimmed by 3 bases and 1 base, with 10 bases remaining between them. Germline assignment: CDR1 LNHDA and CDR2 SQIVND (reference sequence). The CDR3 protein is CASSIRGNSYEQYF. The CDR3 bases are TGTGCCAGTAGTATCCGGGGGAATTCCTACGAGCAGTACTTC.

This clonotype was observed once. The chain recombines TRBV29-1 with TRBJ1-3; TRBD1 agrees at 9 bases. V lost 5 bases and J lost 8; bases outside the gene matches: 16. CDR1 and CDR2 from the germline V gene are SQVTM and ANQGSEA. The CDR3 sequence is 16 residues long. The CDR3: CSVRLSGQGMGYTIYF. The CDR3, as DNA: TGCAGCGTTCGCCTCTCCGGACAGGGGATGGGCTACACCATATATTTT.

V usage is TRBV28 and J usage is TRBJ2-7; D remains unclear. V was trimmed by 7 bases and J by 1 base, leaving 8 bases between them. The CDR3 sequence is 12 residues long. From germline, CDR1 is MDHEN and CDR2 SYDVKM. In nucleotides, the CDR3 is TGTGCCAGCAAAGCTTCTTCCTACGAGCAGTACTTC. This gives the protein CASKASSYEQYF. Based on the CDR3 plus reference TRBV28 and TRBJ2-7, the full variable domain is DVKVTQSSRYLVKRTGEKVFLECVQDMDHENMFWYRQDPGLGLRLIYFSYDVKMKEKGDIPEGYSVSREKKERFSLILESASTNQTSMYLCASKASSYEQYFGPGTRLTVT.

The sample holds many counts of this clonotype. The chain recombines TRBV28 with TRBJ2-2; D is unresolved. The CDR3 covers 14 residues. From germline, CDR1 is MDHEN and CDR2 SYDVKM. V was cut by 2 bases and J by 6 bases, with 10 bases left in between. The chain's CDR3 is CASSLASASGELFF. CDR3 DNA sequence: TGTGCCAGCAGTTTAGCGTCGGCTTCCGGGGAGCTGTTTTTT.

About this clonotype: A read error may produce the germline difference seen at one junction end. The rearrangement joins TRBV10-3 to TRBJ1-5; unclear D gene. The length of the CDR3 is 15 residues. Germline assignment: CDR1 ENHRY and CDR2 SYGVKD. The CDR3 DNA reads TGTGCCAGCAGTTTTCCAATGGGTGGGCCTCAGCCCCAGCATTTT. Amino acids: CASSFPMGGPQPQHF.

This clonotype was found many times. The CDR3 protein is CSVVTGEGKNYGYTF. The CDR3 DNA sequence: TGCAGCGTTGTCACAGGGGAGGGGAAGAACTATGGCTACACCTTC. The chain combines TRBV29-1 with TRBJ1-2; 7 bases agree with TRBD1. The CDR3 covers 15 residues. CDR1 and CDR2 (germline): SQVTM, ANQGSEA. The ends lost 4 bases at V and 2 bases at J; junction bases unmatched: 10.

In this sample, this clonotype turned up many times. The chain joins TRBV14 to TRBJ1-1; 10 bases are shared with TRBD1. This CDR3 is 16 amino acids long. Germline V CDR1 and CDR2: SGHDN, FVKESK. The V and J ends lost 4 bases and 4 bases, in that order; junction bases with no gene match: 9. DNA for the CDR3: TGTGCCAGCAGCCTCCGGACAGGGGGTAAGGGCACTGAAGCTTTCTTT. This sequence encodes CASSLRTGGKGTEAFF.

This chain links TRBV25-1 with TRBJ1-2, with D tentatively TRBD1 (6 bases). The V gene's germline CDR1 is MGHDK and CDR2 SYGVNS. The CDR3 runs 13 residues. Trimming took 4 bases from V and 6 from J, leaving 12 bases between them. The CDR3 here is CASSAIQGNGYTF. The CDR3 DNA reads TGTGCCAGCAGTGCTATACAGGGAAATGGCTACACCTTC.